The rows below give T cell receptor beta chains drawn from one sample of a study of blood T cell repertoires in COVID-19. Produced via immunoSEQ multiplex PCR; TCRdb's table is partial and in-frame only. The top ten hold around 4.1% of the sample, which has 65,000 to 70,000 clones, about 80% seen once. The sequenced sample consisted of peripheral blood. The receptors derive from a woman aged 55-70 years with acute or convalescent COVID-19. Both conserved end residues are part of each CDR3. A D gene is named only where the DNA matches it firmly. Rows may omit the clone size; those that give it use once, few, many or a size class.

.	once	TRBV7-9	TRBJ2-3	TGTGCCAGCAGCTTAGGGGGGCAGGGGAAGGCAGATACGCAGTATTTT	CASSLGGQGKADTQYF
.	.	TRBV12-3/TRBV12-4	TRBJ1-1	TGTGCCAGCGGCTACCTCGACAGAAAAGCTTTCTTT	CASGYLDRKAFF
TRBD1	.	TRBV11-2	TRBJ1-6	TGTGCCAGCAGCCATGAAGCCGGGACAGGGGCCCTCCACTTT	CASSHEAGTGALHF
.	.	TRBV15	TRBJ1-2	TGTGCCACCAGCAACACAGCAGGGGTTCTTGGCTACACCTTC	CATSNTAGVLGYTF
.	.	TRBV9	TRBJ2-2	TGTGCCAGCAGTTCCGGGGGATATACCGGGGAGCTGTTTTTT	CASSSGGYTGELFF
TRBD1	.	TRBV28	TRBJ1-5	TGTGCCACCGACTTAGGGACAGGGGTGCCTCAGCCCCAGCATTTT	CATDLGTGVPQPQHF
TRBD1	.	TRBV5-4	TRBJ1-6	TGTGCCAGCAGCTTCCTAACCGGGACAGGGGGATCACCCCTCCACTTT	CASSFLTGTGGSPLHF
.	once	TRBV6-2/TRBV6-3	TRBJ2-5	TGTGCCAGCAGCACATGGACCGGGGAAGGTCTGACGGAGACCCAGTACTTC	CASSTWTGEGLTETQYF
.	many	TRBV5-1	TRBJ1-1	TGCGCCAGCAGCTTGGAGCTAACCCCTGAAGCTTTCTTT	CASSLELTPEAFF
TRBD1	.	TRBV5-4	TRBJ1-2	TGTGCCAGCAGCCCGGGACAGGGGCTGGTTTATGGCTACACCTTC	CASSPGQGLVYGYTF
TRBD1	.	TRBV7-2	TRBJ2-7	TGTGCCAGCAGCCCTCCGGGACAGGCCCCCTACGAGCAGTACTTC	CASSPPGQAPYEQYF
TRBD1	.	TRBV7-7	TRBJ1-5	TGTGCCAGCAGCCCGGACAGGGCCGGGCCCCAGCATTTT	CASSPDRAGPQHF
TRBD1	.	TRBV6-5	TRBJ1-2	TGTGCCAGCCAATTGGACAGGACTAACTATGGCTACACCTTC	CASQLDRTNYGYTF
TRBD1	few	TRBV6-1	TRBJ1-3	TGTGCCAGCAGTGAAGCGCAACCGGGACAGGGGGCGCGGGGAAACACCATATATTTT	CASSEAQPGQGARGNTIYF
.	.	TRBV7-9	TRBJ1-4	TGTGCCAGCAGCCTCAGAGGAGGGAGGGAAAAACTGTTTTTT	CASSLRGGREKLFF
TRBD1	.	TRBV2	TRBJ2-7	TGTGCCAGCAGTGTAACAGGGGAGCAGTTCTACGAGCAGTACTTC	CASSVTGEQFYEQYF
TRBD1	.	TRBV19	TRBJ1-4	TGTGCCAGTAGTTCTCAGGGGGCTGGGGAAAAACTGTTTTTT	CASSSQGAGEKLFF
TRBD1	.	TRBV29-1	TRBJ1-1	TGCAGCGCCACAAGGGGACAGGGCACTGAAGCTTTCTTT	CSATRGQGTEAFF
TRBD1	once	TRBV5-6	TRBJ2-7	TGTGCCAGCAGCTTCAAGGGACAGGGTCGTTTTTCAACCTCCTACGAGCAGTACTTC	CASSFKGQGRFSTSYEQYF
.	.	TRBV10-2	TRBJ1-1	TGCGCCAGCCTCCAGCGACAGGCGTACACTGAAGCTTTCTTT	CASLQRQAYTEAFF
.	.	TRBV7-2	TRBJ1-1	TGTGCCAGCAGCTTAGCGACAGGACAGCTACACACTGAAGCTTTCTTT	CASSLATGQLHTEAFF
TRBD1	.	TRBV3-1/TRBV3-2	TRBJ1-4	TGTGCCAGCAGCCAAGATGGGGACAGGGTGGGAAAACTGTTTTTT	CASSQDGDRVGKLFF
.	.	TRBV2	TRBJ2-1	TGTGCCAGCAGTGTCGGTCTAGGCAATGAGCAGTTCTTC	CASSVGLGNEQFF
TRBD2	once	TRBV5-1	TRBJ2-6	TGCGCCAGCAGCGTCCGGCTAGCGGGTCTCTCTGGGGCCAACGTCCTGACTTTC	CASSVRLAGLSGANVLTF
TRBD1	.	TRBV5-1	TRBJ1-4	TGCGCCAGCAGCCTATTACCGGGACAGGGTGCCGCTAATGAAAAACTGTTTTTT	CASSLLPGQGAANEKLFF
.	.	TRBV3-1/TRBV3-2	TRBJ1-5	TGTGCCAGCAGCCAAGCAGGGCTTAGCAATCAGCCCCAGCATTTT	CASSQAGLSNQPQHF
.	.	TRBV5-1	TRBJ1-1	TGCGCCAGCAGCTTGGCGCCGACTGGCGCTGAAGCTTTCTTT	CASSLAPTGAEAFF
TRBD1	.	TRBV11-2	TRBJ1-3	TGTGCCAGCAGCCCAGGACAGGGGGCTCACACCATATATTTT	CASSPGQGAHTIYF
TRBD1	.	TRBV6-6	TRBJ1-4	TGTGCCAGCAGACGACAGGGCGTAAATGAAAAACTGTTTTTT	CASRRQGVNEKLFF
TRBD2	.	TRBV3-1/TRBV3-2	TRBJ2-1	TGTGCCAGCAGCCAAGTGAGGACTAGCGGGGGCGGTGAGCAGTTCTTC	CASSQVRTSGGGEQFF
.	few	TRBV6-2/TRBV6-3	TRBJ1-1	TGTGCCAGCAGTTACTGGGGGGGCGCCGGAGCTTTCTTT	CASSYWGGAGAFF
TRBD1	.	TRBV3-1/TRBV3-2	TRBJ1-2	TGTGCCAGCAGCCAAGATACTCGACAGGGGGACTATGGCTACACCTTC	CASSQDTRQGDYGYTF
.	.	TRBV2	TRBJ1-1	TGTGCCAGCACCCGCGGGGAAGGGTACACTGAAGCTTTCTTT	CASTRGEGYTEAFF
TRBD1	.	TRBV7-3	TRBJ2-1	TGTGCCAGCAGCGACCCCGGGACAGGGGTCAATGAGCAGTTCTTC	CASSDPGTGVNEQFF
.	.	TRBV6-5	TRBJ2-7	TGTGCCAGCGACAGGTCGTACTCCTACGAGCAGTACTTC	CASDRSYSYEQYF
TRBD1	.	TRBV3-1/TRBV3-2	TRBJ1-1	TGTGCCAGCAGCCAACCCGGGACAGGGTTGAACACTGAAGCTTTCTTT	CASSQPGTGLNTEAFF
TRBD2	once	TRBV18	TRBJ2-7	TGTGCCAGCTCACCAACCGGGGGGGGATCCTACGAGCAGTACTTC	CASSPTGGGSYEQYF
TRBD1	.	TRBV19	TRBJ1-4	TGTGCCAGTAGTGACAGGGGAACTAATGAAAAACTGTTTTTT	CASSDRGTNEKLFF
TRBD1	.	TRBV6-5	TRBJ1-1	TGTGCCAGCAGTTACGGGGCAGGGGGCTCCGGGACTGAAGCTTTCTTT	CASSYGAGGSGTEAFF
.	.	TRBV24-1	TRBJ2-1	TGTGCCACCAGTGAGCCGGGACTCGGTGAGCAGTTCTTC	CATSEPGLGEQFF
TRBD1	.	TRBV7-9	TRBJ1-1	TGTGCCAGCAGCTCGACAGGGGGCGCAACTGAAGCTTTCTTT	CASSSTGGATEAFF
.	few	TRBV18	TRBJ1-1	TGTGCCAGCTCACCCAAGCCGGGGAACACTGAAGCTTTCTTT	CASSPKPGNTEAFF
.	few	TRBV6-1	TRBJ2-3	TGTGCCAGCAGTGAATTGAACTCAGATACGCAGTATTTT	CASSELNSDTQYF